This T cell receptor (beta chain) was captured in a study of identical twins. This clonotype occurred many times. With template switching, a universal primer site was added, and the cDNA carried unique molecular identifiers. One entry per CDR3 protein, called by TCRdb with MiXCR from the 5' RACE reads. The sample yields some 300,000 distinct CDR3 sequences, 9% to 15% seen once. The germline gives CDR1 SGHRS, CDR2 YFSETQ. V trimming: 4 bases; J trimming: 6 bases; junction bases outside the gene matches: 8. There are 14 residues in the CDR3. These data also formed part of another study, on yellow fever vaccine responses in identical twins. From that report: Twins' vaccine T cell responses were reported to seem partly convergent and partly personalized.

Sequencing was done on a sample of CD8+ T cells sorted from blood. The chain joins TRBV5-1 to TRBJ2-7; 9 positions agree with TRBD1. The receptor was derived from a woman aged 18-29 years in good health. CDR3 amino acids: CASSLPGQGFEQYF. The CDR3 coding sequence is TGCGCCAGCAGCCTCCCCGGACAGGGGTTCGAGCAGTACTTC.